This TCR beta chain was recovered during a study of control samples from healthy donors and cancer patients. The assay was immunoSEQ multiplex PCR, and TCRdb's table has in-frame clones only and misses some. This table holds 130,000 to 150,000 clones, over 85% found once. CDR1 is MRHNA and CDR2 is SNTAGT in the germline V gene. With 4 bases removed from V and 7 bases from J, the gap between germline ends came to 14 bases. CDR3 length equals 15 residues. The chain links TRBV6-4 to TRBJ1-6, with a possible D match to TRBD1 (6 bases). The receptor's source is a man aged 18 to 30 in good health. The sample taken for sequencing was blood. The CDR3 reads CASSVDGTLNSPLHF. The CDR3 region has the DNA TGTGCCAGCAGTGTCGACGGGACACTCAATTCACCCCTCCACTTT.